These T cell receptor beta chains were read from a single sample in a study of T cell repertoires in cytomegalovirus infection. Using its own MiXCR run on the reads, TCRdb lists one record per CDR3 protein. The table shows about 230,000 distinct CDR3 sequences, with approximately 22% occurring only once. The sample comprised CD8+ T cells from PBMCs. Receptor source: a human donor in good health (CMV status not recorded). Some clones in this sample may be carry-over from other donors' samples. Each CDR3 is given with its conserved first and last residue. The D gene is left open where the match is weak. Some rows have no size entry. The others give once, few or many, or a class for an expanded clone.

CDR3	DNA	V	J	size	D
CASESRETYNEQFF	TGTGCCAGCGAGAGTCGGGAAACCTACAATGAGCAGTTCTTC	TRBV2	TRBJ2-1	few	-
CASSPGDSRETQYF	TGTGCCAGCAGCCCGGGGGACTCGAGGGAGACCCAGTACTTC	TRBV5-4	TRBJ2-5	-	-
CASSPRQAFFYGYTF	TGTGCCAGCAGTCCGCGACAGGCGTTCTTCTATGGCTACACCTTC	TRBV12-3/TRBV12-4	TRBJ1-2	few	-
CASSVSPSTRRGDTQYF	TGTGCCAGCAGCGTCTCCCCTTCGACTCGACGAGGAGATACGCAGTATTTT	TRBV12-3/TRBV12-4	TRBJ2-3	few	-
CASSLAGRPGEQYF	TGTGCCAGCAGCTTAGCCGGCAGGCCCGGCGAGCAGTACTTC	TRBV7-9	TRBJ2-7	few	-
CASSLMGGKNQPQHF	TGTGCCAGCAGCTTAATGGGGGGCAAGAATCAGCCCCAGCATTTT	TRBV7-3	TRBJ1-5	-	-
CAISESKYTGELFF	TGTGCCATCAGTGAGTCTAAATACACCGGGGAGCTGTTTTTT	TRBV10-3	TRBJ2-2	-	-
CASSSTVGVYEQYF	TGTGCCAGCAGTTCTACAGTGGGAGTCTACGAGCAGTACTTC	TRBV5-8	TRBJ2-7	few	-
CASSLVGIGPGYEQYF	TGTGCCAGCAGCTTAGTCGGCATAGGGCCCGGCTACGAGCAGTACTTC	TRBV7-9	TRBJ2-7	-	-
CASSEALTGTEAFF	TGTGCCAGCAGTGAAGCACTGACAGGGACTGAAGCTTTCTTT	TRBV6-1	TRBJ1-1	few	TRBD1
CASSLGNNQPQHF	TGTGCCAGCAGCTTAGGCAACAATCAGCCCCAGCATTTT	TRBV7-8	TRBJ1-5	many	-
CSARAPGPRGPYEQYF	TGCAGTGCTAGAGCTCCCGGCCCCAGGGGCCCCTACGAGCAGTACTTC	TRBV20-1	TRBJ2-7	few	-
CASSLKGWQETQYF	TGTGCCAGCAGTCTCAAAGGGTGGCAAGAGACCCAGTACTTC	TRBV28	TRBJ2-5	few	-
CASSPTPSGTEAFF	TGTGCCAGCAGCCCGACCCCCTCTGGCACTGAAGCTTTCTTT	TRBV11-3	TRBJ1-1	-	-
CASSPRGGGRLTDTQYF	TGTGCCAGCAGCCCCCGCGGAGGGGGCCGATTAACAGATACGCAGTATTTT	TRBV6-2/TRBV6-3	TRBJ2-3	few	-
CASSFAGMNTEAFF	TGTGCCAGCAGTTTCGCGGGTATGAACACTGAAGCTTTCTTT	TRBV28	TRBJ1-1	-	-
CASSEEGRIYGYTF	TGTGCCAGCAGTGAAGAGGGCAGAATCTATGGCTACACCTTC	TRBV6-1	TRBJ1-2	many	-
CASSEALAGRSTDTQYF	TGTGCCAGCAGTGAAGCGCTGGCAGGGCGAAGCACAGATACGCAGTATTTT	TRBV6-1	TRBJ2-3	many	-
CASRAHAGTRENTIYF	TGTGCCAGCAGGGCCCACGCCGGGACAAGAGAAAACACCATATATTTT	TRBV12-3/TRBV12-4	TRBJ1-3	few	-
CASFRHTRMNTEAFF	TGTGCCAGCTTCCGACACACACGTATGAACACTGAAGCTTTCTTT	TRBV11-2	TRBJ1-1	-	-